The T cell receptor (beta chain) under discussion was sequenced for a study of CXCR3-negative and CXCR3-positive naive CD8 T cells. Study-wide background: Each library gave roughly 1.5 +/- 0.3 million of around 140 million TRB reads. Whole-study results and caveats: TRB CDR3 hydrophobicity was greater in CXCR3-positive naive cells than in CXCR3-negative naive cells. The study inferred TCR strength from TRB CDR3 properties and found comparable surface CD5 between naive subsets.

Through 5' RACE with UMI labels, the TRB cDNA libraries were prepared. TCRdb derives one entry per CDR3 protein from the 5' RACE reads, leaving out DNA. The repertoire shows roughly 71,000 distinct CDR3 sequences; the top ten hold about 1.5%. The CDR3 consists of 15 residues. Germline V gene sequence: CDR1 SEHNR, CDR2 FQNEAQ (reference sequence). As for this clonotype: Its antigen is as yet unknown.

Sequences were obtained from naive CXCR3- CD8+ T cells from blood. The subset here: CD45RO-CCR7+CD27+CD95- naive CD8+ T cells lacking CXCR3 (TNR3-). The sequence derives from a human donor in good health. Some clones in this sample may be carry-over from other donors' samples. The gene calls are TRBV7-9 and TRBJ1-2; checking the TCRdb D call of TRBD1 is not possible without DNA. The CDR3 region is CASSQGQGVVYGYTF.